This T cell receptor (beta chain) originates from a study of T cell responses to AZD1222 COVID-19 vaccine. General study results and limits: Spike as a whole was targeted by vaccine-associated CD4 TCRs, dominant at 160-218 and 743-854.

A remark on this clone: Its specificity is unknown.

TCRdb keeps only in-frame clones here, not all; method: immunoSEQ multiplex PCR. The sample holds 75,000 to 100,000 clones, 85% to 95% seen once. The germline V gene has CDR1 SGHRS and CDR2 YFSETQ. The CDR3 loop spans 16 amino acids. Losses at the gene ends were 5 bases for V and 4 bases for J; bases not matched to a gene: 12. This specimen consisted of peripheral blood, obtained on day 0 of AZD1222 vaccination. J is TRBJ2-1 and V is TRBV5-1, with 7 nucleotides matching TRBD2. This clonotype originated in an adult in good health. CDR3 in amino acids: CASRNTVAGDYNEQFF. CDR3 in DNA: TGCGCCAGCAGGAACACCGTAGCGGGCGATTACAATGAGCAGTTCTTC. The entire variable domain, with the rest obtained from reference TRBV5-1 and TRBJ2-1, is as follows: KAGVTQTPRYLIKTRGQQVTLSCSPISGHRSVSWYQQTPGQGLQFLFEYFSETQRNKGNFPGRFSGRQFSNSRSEMNVSTLELGDSALYLCASRNTVAGDYNEQFFGPGTRLTVL.